Following are 19 T cell receptor beta chains from one sample sequenced in a study of blood T cell repertoires in COVID-19. Assay: immunoSEQ multiplex PCR; the TCRdb copy retains only in-frame clones and omits some. The sample lists hundreds of thousands of clones; about 88% were seen once. The source material was PBMCs or T cells enriched from blood (not recorded which). These receptors all come from a woman aged 25 to 39 who had been exposed to COVID-19.

This chain uses TRBV5-6 with TRBJ1-2; D unresolved. The CDR3 length is 19 residues. Trimming removed 4 bases from V and 4 bases from J, with 29 bases in between. Germline CDR1 and CDR2: SGHDT and YYEEEE. CDR3 nucleotide sequence: TGTGCCAGCAGCCCAAATGCGGGAAACACACTTAGGGAGCCCTATGGCTACACCTTC. Translating gives CASSPNAGNTLREPYGYTF.

V is TRBV27 and J is TRBJ2-7; tentative D call: TRBD1 (5 bases). The CDR3 is 14 amino acids. V lost 3 bases and J 1 base, leaving 10 bases between the germline ends. Germline V CDR1 and CDR2: MNHEY, SMNVEV (reference sequence). The chain's CDR3 is CASSFGAVSYEQYF. In DNA, the CDR3 is TGTGCCAGCAGTTTTGGGGCAGTATCCTACGAGCAGTACTTC.

The CDR3 bases are TGCGCCAGCAGCCTTACGACAGGCCACTATGGCTACACCTTC. Translation: CASSLTTGHYGYTF. The chain combines TRBV5-1 with TRBJ1-2; D is perhaps TRBD1 (6 bases). This CDR3 contains 14 residues. The V gene's germline CDR1 is SGHRS and CDR2 YFSETQ. V lost 4 bases to trimming and J lost 3 bases, with 13 bases between them.

This clone was counted a single time. The CDR3: CASGGQGYQETQYF. CDR3 bases: TGTGCCTCTGGGGGACAGGGCTATCAAGAGACCCAGTACTTC. The V and J genes are TRBV30 and TRBJ2-5, with TRBD1 identical over 9 bases. Looked up from germline, CDR1 is GTSNPN and CDR2 is SVGIG (reference sequence). The CDR3 extends over 14 amino acids. Trimming cost V 7 bases and J 2 bases; bases outside gene matches: 8.

The table lists this clone with a few counts. J is TRBJ2-5 and V is TRBV21-1; the D call of TRBD2 is as the table states it, not checked on the DNA. TRBV21-1 is a recognized pseudogene. The CDR3 runs 17 residues. The CDR3 nucleotides are TGTGCCAGCAGCGATCAAAAGCCGGGATCTGGGAGGGAGACCCAGTACTTC. Translated: CASSDQKPGSGRETQYF.

The chain joins TRBV5-1 to TRBJ2-5, with D uncertain. CDR3 length: 14 residues. The germline gives CDR1 SGHRS, CDR2 YFSETQ. V was pared by 4 bases and J by 0 bases, with 10 bases between. CDR3 protein: CASSTKEYQETQYF. The CDR3 region has the DNA TGCGCCAGCAGCACAAAGGAGTACCAAGAGACCCAGTACTTC. The full variable domain, completed using reference TRBV5-1 and TRBJ2-5, is KAGVTQTPRYLIKTRGQQVTLSCSPISGHRSVSWYQQTPGQGLQFLFEYFSETQRNKGNFPGRFSGRQFSNSRSEMNVSTLELGDSALYLCASSTKEYQETQYFGPGTRLLVL.

V gene TRBV6-5 combines with J gene TRBJ2-1; no firm D call. The V end lost 6 bases, the J end lost 0 bases, and 12 bases lay between the germline ends. The germline V gene encodes CDR1 MNHEY and CDR2 SVGAGI. The CDR3 loop spans 15 amino acids. CDR3 protein: CASRRLLLSYNEQFF. The CDR3 bases are TGTGCCAGCAGAAGACTGCTACTCTCCTACAATGAGCAGTTCTTC.

V gene TRBV2 combines with J gene TRBJ1-1; 7 bases match TRBD1. Germline-derived CDR1 and CDR2 are SNHLY and FYNNEI. Unmatched junction bases numbered 8, after V lost 6 bases and J lost 4 bases. The CDR3 runs 14 residues. CDR3: CASRGDRSTTEAFF. CDR3 coding DNA: TGTGCCAGCAGGGGGGACAGATCGACCACTGAAGCTTTCTTT.

The chain couples TRBV27 to TRBJ1-6; 7 positions match TRBD1. CDR1 and CDR2 from the germline V gene are MNHEY and SMNVEV (reference sequence). J was trimmed by 10 bases and V by 6 bases; bases with no gene match: 6. The CDR3 sequence is 13 residues long. CDR3 region: CASRRTGESPLHF. CDR3 nucleotides: TGTGCCAGCAGGCGGACAGGCGAGTCACCCCTCCACTTT.

This sequence joins TRBV13 and TRBJ1-2; no clear D gene. CDR1 is PRHDT and CDR2 is FYEKMQ in the germline V gene (reference sequence). This CDR3 comprises 15 residues. The V end was cut by 0 bases, the J end by 11 bases, with 19 bases between. This chain's CDR3 is CASSLGTLPPLRYTF. For the CDR3, the DNA is TGTGCCAGCAGCTTAGGTACATTGCCTCCTCTGCGGTACACCTTC.

The V gene is TRBV11-2, the J gene TRBJ1-1, with TRBD1 identical over 12 bases. CDR3 length: 15 amino acids. V trimming: 5 bases; J trimming: 4 bases; junction bases outside the gene matches: 5. CDR1 and CDR2 (germline): SGHAT, FQNNGV. CDR3 coding DNA: TGTGCCAGCAGCCCGGGACAGGGGGCCGCCACTGAAGCTTTCTTT. Translating it yields CASSPGQGAATEAFF.

The rearrangement uses TRBV7-2 and TRBJ1-1; D perhaps matches TRBD1 (5 bases). From germline, CDR1 is SGHTA and CDR2 FQGNSA. V gave up 1 base and J gave up 8 bases, with 8 bases separating them. The CDR3 is 12 residues long. CDR3 DNA sequence: TGTGCCAGCAGCTTAGGACAGCCCGAAGCTTTCTTT. Encoded protein: CASSLGQPEAFF. Filled out from reference TRBV7-2 and TRBJ1-1, the complete variable domain reads GAGVSQSPSNKVTEKGKDVELRCDPISGHTALYWYRQSLGQGLEFLIYFQGNSAPDKSGLPSDRFSAERTGGSVSTLTIQRTQQEDSAVYLCASSLGQPEAFFGQGTRLTVV.

The gene calls are TRBV5-1 and TRBJ2-1; 8 bases map to TRBD1. Germline CDR1 and CDR2: SGHRS and YFSETQ. J was trimmed by 7 bases and V by 2 bases; bases with no gene match: 5. The CDR3 runs 14 residues. In DNA, the CDR3 is TGCGCCAGCAGCTTCCAGGGGGCGGTGAATGAGCAGTTCTTC. This sequence encodes CASSFQGAVNEQFF.

This chain uses TRBV19 with TRBJ2-3, with 11 bases fitting TRBD2. This CDR3 has 17 amino acids. From germline, CDR1 is LNHDA and CDR2 SQIVND (reference sequence). V lost 3 bases to trimming and J lost 5 bases; unmatched junction nucleotides: 10. The CDR3 DNA follows: TGTGCCAGTAGTATCGGGCTAGCGGGGGGCCCTGGAGATACGCAGTATTTT. This translates into CASSIGLAGGPGDTQYF.

This clone was detected many times. The chain is built from TRBV2 and TRBJ2-7; TRBD2 agrees at 8 bases. The junction had 5 bases not matched to a gene; V was cut back by 4 bases and J by 6 bases. Germline loops: CDR1 SNHLY, CDR2 FYNNEI. This CDR3 is built from 13 residues. As DNA, the CDR3 is TGTGCCAGCAGTGGAATAGCGGGGTTCGAGCAGTACTTC. Translated, it gives CASSGIAGFEQYF. Filled out from reference TRBV2 and TRBJ2-7, the complete variable domain reads EPEVTQTPSHQVTQMGQEVILRCVPISNHLYFYWYRQILGQKVEFLVSFYNNEISEKSEIFDDQFSVERPDGSNFTLKIRSTKLEDSAMYFCASSGIAGFEQYFGPGTRLTVT.

The chain recombines TRBV2 with TRBJ2-3, with 10 bases identical to TRBD2. CDR1 and CDR2 from the germline V gene are SNHLY and FYNNEI. The CDR3 length is 16 residues. With V trimmed by 7 bases and J by 0 bases, 7 bases remained unmatched. CDR3 amino acids: CASKIGTSESTDTQYF. The DNA of the CDR3 is TGTGCCAGCAAGATCGGGACTAGCGAAAGCACAGATACGCAGTATTTT.

The rearrangement joins TRBV12-3 or TRBV12-4 to TRBJ2-2; D perhaps matches TRBD1 (6 bases). The CDR3 length is 13 residues. Trimming took off 10 bases at V and 5 bases at J, with 14 bases between the two ends. The CDR3: CATSVTGTGELFF. The CDR3 bases are TGTGCCACCTCAGTAACAGGGACCGGGGAGCTGTTTTTT.

This chain uses TRBV10-1 with TRBJ2-3; possible D gene TRBD2, 5 bases. Trimming removed 1 base from V and 2 bases from J, with 13 bases in between. There are 16 residues in the CDR3. Germline CDR1 is WNHNN and CDR2 is SYGVQD (reference sequence). This CDR3 reads CASSEWASFPTDTQYF. The CDR3 DNA follows: TGCGCCAGCAGTGAGTGGGCTAGCTTCCCCACAGATACGCAGTATTTT.

The gene calls are TRBV6-5 and TRBJ2-7; D is possibly TRBD1 (5 bases). The CDR3 covers 12 residues. V lost 7 bases and J lost 5, with 12 bases in between. Looked up from germline, CDR1 is MNHEY and CDR2 is SVGAGI. CDR3 bases: TGTGCCAGCATGGTGTCAGGGAACGAGCAGTACTTC. Translating it yields CASMVSGNEQYF.